The 31 T cell receptor beta chains given below trace back to one sample, sequenced in a study of blood T cell repertoires in COVID-19. The repertoire was sequenced with immunoSEQ multiplex PCR; TCRdb's copy has only in-frame clones and lacks some. The sample holds 160,000 or so clones, about 80% seen once. Material for sequencing was peripheral blood. Receptors originate from a human donor in a cohort sampled during active COVID-19.

J is TRBJ2-3 and V is TRBV5-5; 8 positions agree with TRBD1. This CDR3 comprises 14 residues. Germline lookup yields CDR1 SGHKS and CDR2 YYEKEE (reference sequence). The junction had 10 bases not matched to a gene; V was cut back by 10 bases and J by 3 bases. CDR3 sequence reads: CAGGDRLLTDTQYF. DNA for the CDR3: TGTGCCGGTGGGGACAGGCTTTTAACAGATACGCAGTATTTT.

This chain connects TRBV7-2 to TRBJ2-2; weak D call: TRBD2 (6 bases). V lost 0 bases and J lost 1, with 6 bases in between. CDR1 and CDR2 (germline): SGHTA, FQGNSA. The CDR3 runs 15 residues. CDR3 loop: CASSLAGGNTGELFF. For the CDR3, the DNA is TGTGCCAGCAGCTTAGCGGGGGGGAACACCGGGGAGCTGTTTTTT.

The V gene is TRBV10-2, the J gene TRBJ2-1; TRBD2 agrees at 12 bases. Germline CDR1 WSHSY, CDR2 SAAADI. This CDR3 has 16 amino acids. The V segment lost 5 bases and the J segment 5 bases; nucleotides outside the gene matches: 7. Here the CDR3 DNA reads TGCGCCAGCAGTAAGGCTAGCGGGGGGGTGAACAATGAGCAGTTCTTC. Residues: CASSKASGGVNNEQFF.

As for this clone: This sample includes further DNA sequences coding for the same CDR3. This rearrangement joins TRBV3-1 (or the pseudogene TRBV3-2) to TRBJ2-7, with a weak D call TRBD1 (5 bases). This CDR3 is built from 13 residues. The germline V and J ends were trimmed by 3 bases and 2 bases, with 8 bases remaining between them. Germline V CDR1 and CDR2: LGHDT, YNNKEL (reference sequence). The CDR3 protein is CASSQAGPYEQYF. CDR3 coding DNA: TGTGCCAGCAGCCAGGCAGGGCCCTACGAGCAGTACTTC.

This clone was found a few times. This chain joins TRBV15 and TRBJ2-7, with TRBD1 matching 8 bases. The CDR3 length is 15 residues. V shed 2 bases and J 5 bases; nucleotides not matched to a gene: 8. The germline CDR1 and CDR2 sequences are LNHNV and YYDKDF (reference sequence). CDR3 bases: TGTGCCACCAGCAGATCCGGGACAGGAGATGACGAGCAGTACTTC. Amino acid sequence: CATSRSGTGDDEQYF.

As DNA, the CDR3 is TGCGCCAGCAGCCGAGAATCGACAGCGCCCTCCTACGAGCAGTACTTC. Protein sequence: CASSRESTAPSYEQYF. The gene calls are TRBV4-1 and TRBJ2-7, with a possible D match to TRBD1 (5 bases). The CDR3 contains 16 residues. The V end lost 4 bases, the J end lost 0 bases, and 16 bases lay between the germline ends. In germline, CDR1 is MGHRA, CDR2 YSYEKL.

V is TRBV14 and J is TRBJ1-2; 8 positions agree with TRBD1. The germline CDR1 and CDR2 sequences are SGHDN and FVKESK. CDR3 length equals 13 residues. V lost 3 bases and J lost 8; bases outside the gene matches: 5. The CDR3 DNA reads as TGTGCCAGCAGCCAGGACAGGGTCCGGGGCTACACCTTC. Translation: CASSQDRVRGYTF.

V usage is TRBV24-1 and J usage is TRBJ2-3; TRBD2 aligns across 8 bases. Germline trimming cut 3 bases from V and 0 bases from J; bases unmatched to any gene: 7. The CDR3 consists of 17 residues. From germline, CDR1 is KGHDR and CDR2 SFDVKD. CDR3 loop: CATSDPGTSGSTDTQYF. Written as DNA, the CDR3 is TGTGCCACCAGTGATCCCGGAACTAGCGGAAGCACAGATACGCAGTATTTT.

The CDR3 DNA sequence: TGTGCCATTTCGGCATCGACAGGGTCAAATTCACCCCTCCACTTT. This codes for CAISASTGSNSPLHF. The chain couples TRBV10-3 to TRBJ1-6, with 7 nucleotides matching TRBD1. Germline V gene sequence: CDR1 ENHRY, CDR2 SYGVKD. The CDR3 length is 15 residues. The ends lost 9 bases at V and 7 bases at J; junction bases unmatched: 12.

CDR3 loop: CASSRIPGEEQYF. Here the CDR3 DNA reads TGTGCCAGCAGCCGGATCCCAGGGGAGGAGCAGTACTTC. V and J are TRBV5-4 and TRBJ2-7; D possibly corresponds to TRBD1 (6 bases). V lost 4 bases, J lost 7 bases, and 15 bases lay in between. The germline V gene has CDR1 SGHNT and CDR2 YYREEE (reference sequence). This CDR3 comprises 13 residues.

V usage is TRBV6-6 and J usage is TRBJ2-7; 8 nucleotides line up with TRBD2. Per the germline V gene, CDR1 is MNHNY and CDR2 is SVGAGI (reference sequence). This CDR3 region has 16 residues. V dropped 6 bases and J dropped 3; count of bases not matched to a gene: 13. The CDR3 here is CASSPASGRVGYEQYF. The CDR3 DNA follows: TGTGCCAGCAGCCCAGCGTCCGGGAGGGTAGGCTACGAGCAGTACTTC.

The chain carries TRBV18 and TRBJ2-2, with D unclear. This CDR3 region has 15 residues. V was trimmed by 3 bases and J by 0 bases, leaving 8 bases between them. Germline values: CDR1 KGHSH, CDR2 LQKENI. The CDR3 here is CASSPGGSNTGELFF. The DNA for the CDR3 is TGTGCCAGCTCACCCGGCGGCTCGAACACCGGGGAGCTGTTTTTT.

V is TRBV5-5 and J is TRBJ1-1; D is ambiguous. The CDR3 has 13 amino acids. Per germline, CDR1 SGHKS and CDR2 YYEKEE (reference sequence). Trimming shortened V by 3 bases and J by 4 bases, and 10 bases separated the two germline ends. The CDR3 here is CASSWYEGTEAFF. CDR3 nucleotides: TGTGCCAGCAGCTGGTACGAGGGCACTGAAGCTTTCTTT.

This chain uses TRBV5-4 with TRBJ1-6, with TRBD1 matching over 9 bases. Looked up from germline, CDR1 is SGHNT and CDR2 is YYREEE (reference sequence). The CDR3 length is 16 residues. J was trimmed by 5 bases and V by 0 bases; bases with no gene match: 3. CDR3 in amino acids: CASSLGGQGNNSPLHF. The CDR3 DNA reads as TGTGCCAGCAGCTTGGGGGGACAGGGTAATAATTCACCCCTCCACTTT.

The V gene is TRBV15, the J gene TRBJ2-1, with a tentative D call TRBD2 (5 bases). V was shortened by 7 bases and J by 3 bases, with 13 bases between the two germline ends. Germline values: CDR1 LNHNV, CDR2 YYDKDF (reference sequence). The CDR3 totals 14 residues. The CDR3 region has the DNA TGTGCCACCACCCTGGACCGGGACTACAATGAGCAGTTCTTC. It encodes CATTLDRDYNEQFF.

The genes are TRBV7-3 and TRBJ1-1, with 7 bases identical to TRBD1. Trimming at V came to 8 bases and at J to 0 bases, leaving 15 bases not matched to a gene. CDR1 and CDR2 from the germline V gene are SGHTA and FQGTGA. This CDR3 comprises 17 residues. This CDR3 reads CASGSGTVTPMNTEAFF. Written as DNA, the CDR3 is TGTGCCAGCGGCTCCGGGACAGTCACCCCCATGAACACTGAAGCTTTCTTT. Filled out from reference TRBV7-3 and TRBJ1-1, the complete variable domain reads GAGVSQTPSNKVTEKGKYVELRCDPISGHTALYWYRQSLGQGPEFLIYFQGTGAADDSGLPNDRFFAVRPEGSVSTLKIQRTERGDSAVYLCASGSGTVTPMNTEAFFGQGTRLTVV.

The chain links TRBV11-2 to TRBJ1-1, with D possibly TRBD1 on 5 matching bases. V lost 1 base, J lost 1 base, and 16 bases lay in between. The V gene's germline CDR1 is SGHAT and CDR2 FQNNGV. The CDR3 covers 17 residues. As DNA, the CDR3 is TGTGCCAGCAGCTTAGCGGTGTTCGACAGACAGAACACTGAAGCTTTCTTT. Its translation: CASSLAVFDRQNTEAFF.

The CDR3 DNA reads as TGCGCCAGCAGCCAAGGGGGGGGCACAGATACGCAGTATTTT. It yields the protein CASSQGGGTDTQYF. The chain links TRBV4-3 to TRBJ2-3; D perhaps matches TRBD2 (6 bases). The CDR3 consists of 14 residues. CDR1 and CDR2 (germline): LGHNA, YSLEER. The ends were cut back, 1 base at V and 1 base at J, with 6 bases in the middle.

The V gene is TRBV7-3, the J gene TRBJ1-2, with 7 nucleotides matching TRBD1. CDR1 is SGHTA and CDR2 is FQGTGA in the germline V gene. Germline trimming cut 5 bases from V and 2 bases from J; bases unmatched to any gene: 5. This CDR3 contains 14 residues. CDR3 protein: CASSPTGANYGYTF. DNA of the CDR3: TGTGCCAGCAGCCCAACAGGGGCCAACTATGGCTACACCTTC.

The rearrangement joins TRBV7-2 to TRBJ2-7, with TRBD2 identical over 9 bases. CDR3 length: 15 amino acids. The germline V gene encodes CDR1 SGHTA and CDR2 FQGNSA. V lost 2 bases, J lost 3 bases, and 5 bases stayed unmatched. The CDR3 region is CASSLRRGGDYEQYF. The DNA for the CDR3 is TGTGCCAGCAGCTTAAGGCGGGGGGGAGACTACGAGCAGTACTTC.

The chain couples TRBV24-1 to TRBJ2-7; 7 bases fit TRBD1. Germline trimming cut 5 bases from V and 6 bases from J; bases unmatched to any gene: 9. Germline lookup yields CDR1 KGHDR and CDR2 SFDVKD. This CDR3 is built from 14 residues. The CDR3 loop is CATSVSGGNGEQYF. CDR3 in DNA: TGTGCCACCAGTGTTTCAGGGGGTAATGGCGAGCAGTACTTC.

The rearrangement uses TRBV6-1 and TRBJ1-2; 12 positions match TRBD1. Germline V lookup: CDR1 MNHNS, CDR2 SASEGT. The J segment lost 6 bases and the V segment lost 4 bases, leaving 12 bases of the junction unmatched. The CDR3 contains 17 residues. This chain's CDR3 is CASSGGWRDRGQDGYTF. As DNA, the CDR3 is TGTGCCAGCAGTGGGGGTTGGAGGGACAGGGGGCAAGATGGCTACACCTTC.

The V and J genes are TRBV5-5 and TRBJ1-1; D perhaps matches TRBD1 (6 bases). The germline V gene encodes CDR1 SGHKS and CDR2 YYEKEE (reference sequence). The V gene lost 4 bases and the J gene lost 1 base, with 11 bases spanning the gap. This CDR3 contains 14 residues. This CDR3 reads CASSRIQGNTEAFF. CDR3 nucleotide sequence: TGTGCCAGCAGCCGAATACAGGGGAACACTGAAGCTTTCTTT.

V and J are TRBV5-1 and TRBJ1-1, with 7 nucleotides matching TRBD1. The germline V gene has CDR1 SGHRS and CDR2 YFSETQ. The CDR3 length is 15 residues. Germline trimming cut 2 bases from V and 0 bases from J; bases unmatched to any gene: 4. Here the CDR3 DNA reads TGCGCCAGCAGCTTAAGGACAGGCATGAACACTGAAGCTTTCTTT. Residues: CASSLRTGMNTEAFF.

This clone was seen just once. This chain connects TRBV4-2 to TRBJ1-4, with D hard to call. The CDR3 extends over 13 amino acids. CDR1 and CDR2 (germline): LGHNA, YNFKEQ. Deletions cut 4 bases from V and 5 bases from J, with 8 bases between. This chain's CDR3 is CASSPELNEKLFF. The CDR3, as DNA: TGTGCCAGCAGCCCGGAGTTGAATGAAAAACTGTTTTTT.

The chain joins TRBV3-1 (or the pseudogene TRBV3-2) to TRBJ2-7; the D gene is possibly TRBD1 (5 bases). The CDR3 has 13 residues. The V gene's germline CDR1 is LGHDT and CDR2 YNNKEL (reference sequence). Trimming took off 1 base at V and 1 base at J, with 5 bases between the two ends. This CDR3 is CASSQGQSYEQYF. CDR3 DNA sequence: TGTGCCAGCAGCCAAGGACAGTCCTACGAGCAGTACTTC.

The chain couples TRBV27 to TRBJ2-2, with a weak D call TRBD2 (5 bases). The length of the CDR3 is 15 residues. Trimming removed 6 bases from V and 5 bases from J, with 16 bases in between. The germline V gene encodes CDR1 MNHEY and CDR2 SMNVEV (reference sequence). CDR3 sequence reads: CASSPSGVETGELFF. CDR3 bases: TGTGCCAGCAGCCCCTCCGGGGTCGAGACCGGGGAGCTGTTTTTT.

V gene TRBV5-6 combines with J gene TRBJ1-5; possible D gene TRBD1, 5 bases. The CDR3 loop spans 13 amino acids. V shed 0 bases and J shed 5 bases, with 6 bases lying between them. Germline lookup yields CDR1 SGHDT and CDR2 YYEEEE. CDR3 region: CASSLARDQPQHF. The CDR3 DNA reads as TGTGCCAGCAGCTTGGCCAGGGATCAGCCCCAGCATTTT.

V is TRBV7-2 and J is TRBJ1-3, with a tentative D call TRBD1 (6 bases). The V gene's germline CDR1 is SGHTA and CDR2 FQGNSA. V was trimmed by 4 bases and J by 4 bases, leaving 14 bases between them. There are 15 residues in the CDR3. CDR3 residues: CASSYIQGAGNTIYF. CDR3 nucleotides: TGTGCCAGCAGCTATATACAGGGAGCAGGAAACACCATATATTTT.

The rearrangement joins TRBV27 to TRBJ1-6; perhaps TRBD1 as D (6 bases). This CDR3 spans 15 amino acids. Trimming took 4 bases from V and 8 from J, leaving 15 bases between them. CDR1 and CDR2 from the germline V gene are MNHEY and SMNVEV (reference sequence). This CDR3 is CASSYNRVRDSPLHF. CDR3 sequence (DNA): TGTGCCAGCAGTTACAACAGGGTTCGGGATTCACCCCTCCACTTT.

This chain joins TRBV27 and TRBJ1-1; 7 nucleotides agree with TRBD1. The CDR3 is 15 residues long. V shed 0 bases and J 11 bases; nucleotides not matched to a gene: 12. Germline V lookup: CDR1 MNHEY, CDR2 SMNVEV (reference sequence). CDR3 sequence reads: CASSLSGLQGVLAFF. For the CDR3, the DNA is TGTGCCAGCAGTTTATCAGGCCTCCAGGGGGTATTGGCTTTCTTT.